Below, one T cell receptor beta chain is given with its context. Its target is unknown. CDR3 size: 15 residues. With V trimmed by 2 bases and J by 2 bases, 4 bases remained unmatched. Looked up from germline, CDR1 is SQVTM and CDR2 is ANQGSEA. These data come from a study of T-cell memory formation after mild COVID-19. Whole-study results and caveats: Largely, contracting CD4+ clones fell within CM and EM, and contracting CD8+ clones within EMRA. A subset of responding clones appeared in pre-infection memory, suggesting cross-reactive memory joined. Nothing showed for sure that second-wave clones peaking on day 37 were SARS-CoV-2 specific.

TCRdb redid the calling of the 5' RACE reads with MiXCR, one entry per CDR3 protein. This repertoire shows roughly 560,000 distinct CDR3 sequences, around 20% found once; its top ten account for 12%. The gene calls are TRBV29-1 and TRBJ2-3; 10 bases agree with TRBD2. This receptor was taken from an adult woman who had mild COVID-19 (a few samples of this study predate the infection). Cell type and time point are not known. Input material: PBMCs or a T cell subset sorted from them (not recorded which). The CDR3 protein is CSVERLAGDTDTQYF. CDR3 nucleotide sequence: TGCAGCGTTGAAAGGCTAGCGGGGGACACAGATACGCAGTATTTT.